This T cell receptor beta chain came from a study of technical replicates of blood from several donors. The CDR3 has 13 amino acids. The V gene's germline CDR1 is SQVTM and CDR2 ANQGSEA. V dropped 7 bases and J dropped 4; count of bases not matched to a gene: 4. Only in-frame clones appear in the TCRdb table, and some are missing; sequencing was by immunoSEQ multiplex PCR. Among 95,000 to 100,000 clones listed, roughly 95% were seen once. Sample: T cells isolated from PBMCs. The receptor's source is a human donor in good health. V is TRBV29-1 and J is TRBJ1-5; 10 nucleotides align to TRBD1. The CDR3 is CSAGTGVNQPQHF. The CDR3 DNA reads as TGCAGCGCCGGGACAGGGGTAAATCAGCCCCAGCATTTT. Looking up the rest from reference TRBV29-1 and TRBJ1-5 gives the full variable domain: SAVISQKPSRDICQRGTSLTIQCQVDSQVTMMFWYRQQPGQSLTLIATANQGSEATYESGFVIDKFPISRPNLTFSTLTVSNMSPEDSSIYLCSAGTGVNQPQHFGDGTRLSIL.